Detailed here is one TCR beta chain. Germline CDR1 and CDR2: SNHLY and FYNNEI. J was trimmed by 10 bases and V by 6 bases; bases with no gene match: 11. This CDR3 is 14 amino acids long. This record belongs to a study of blood T cell repertoires in COVID-19. Study as a whole: T cells, B-cell-depleted T cells, or PBMCs supplied cDNA or gDNA.

Per the authors' pipeline: The assay estimated nucleated cells by amplifying reference gene primers. Generated by immunoSEQ multiplex PCR, the TCRdb table keeps only in-frame clones and is missing some. The V and J calls and clone size were taken over from that table, and D and trimming were inferred from the DNA. Of approximately 210,000 clones in the sample, roughly four fifths were seen once. This sequence originates from a woman aged 50 to 60 with active or convalescent COVID-19. The genes are TRBV2 and TRBJ1-4, with 7 bases matching TRBD1. Specimen: peripheral blood. The CDR3 DNA sequence: TGTGCCAGCAGCCGCTCCGGGACAGCAATAAAACTGTTTTTT. Its protein product is CASSRSGTAIKLFF.